This T cell receptor beta chain originates from a study of T cell repertoires in aging, cancer and after chemotherapy. Rearranged V-D-J TRB sequences were amplified with a mixed TRB-A/B primer pool. TCRdb reprocessed the multiplex PCR reads with MiXCR, giving one entry per CDR3 protein. The sample holds about 2,400 distinct CDR3 sequences, about 20% seen once. Details on this clonotype: Just one base apart from a much larger clone, this may be a read error.

Peripheral blood genomic DNA, not sorted cells or RNA, was the template. What was sequenced was blood. This clonotype originated in a human donor with a blood cancer.

The CDR3, as DNA: TGTGCCAGCAGTGTGCAGGGGGTGAACGAGCAGTACTTC. Protein sequence: CASSVQGVNEQYF. This rearrangement joins TRBV6-1 to TRBJ2-7; 7 bases are a match to TRBD1. The CDR3 consists of 13 residues. Germline V gives CDR1 MNHNS, CDR2 SASEGT. The J segment lost 5 bases and the V segment lost 4 bases, leaving 5 bases of the junction unmatched.